This T cell receptor (beta chain) is from a study of blood T cell repertoires in COVID-19. Trimming took 6 bases from V and 8 from J; bases not matched to a gene: 10. The germline V gene encodes CDR1 KGHSH and CDR2 LQKENI. This CDR3 comprises 15 residues. Sequencing was performed with immunoSEQ multiplex PCR; in TCRdb, only in-frame clones are kept and a portion is missing. Among over 85,000 clones, around 87% were seen once, and the ten largest hold about 3%. The sequencing input was peripheral blood. The gene calls are TRBV18 and TRBJ1-4; 9 positions agree with TRBD1. This clonotype was obtained from a middle-aged man with active or convalescent COVID-19. DNA for the CDR3: TGTGCCAGCTCTCCTCCGGGACAGGGTCGCGAAAAACTGTTTTTT. Amino acid sequence: CASSPPGQGREKLFF.